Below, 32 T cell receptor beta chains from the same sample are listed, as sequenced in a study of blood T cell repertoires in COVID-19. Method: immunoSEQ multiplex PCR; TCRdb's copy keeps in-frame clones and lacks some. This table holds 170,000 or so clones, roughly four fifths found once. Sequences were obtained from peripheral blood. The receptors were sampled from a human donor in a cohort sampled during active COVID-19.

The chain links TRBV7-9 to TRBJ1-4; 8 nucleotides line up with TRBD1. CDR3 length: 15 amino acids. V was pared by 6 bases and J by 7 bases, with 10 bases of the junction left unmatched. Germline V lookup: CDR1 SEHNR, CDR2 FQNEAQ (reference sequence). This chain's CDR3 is CASSTTGTGSEKLFF. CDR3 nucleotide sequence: TGTGCCAGCAGTACCACCGGGACAGGTAGTGAAAAACTGTTTTTT.

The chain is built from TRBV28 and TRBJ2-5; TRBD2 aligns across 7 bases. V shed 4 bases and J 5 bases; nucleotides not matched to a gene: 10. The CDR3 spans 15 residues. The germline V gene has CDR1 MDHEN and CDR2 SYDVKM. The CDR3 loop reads CASSSRDPGGETQYF. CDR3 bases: TGTGCCAGCAGTTCCCGGGACCCCGGGGGGGAGACCCAGTACTTC. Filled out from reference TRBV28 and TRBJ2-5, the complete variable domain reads DVKVTQSSRYLVKRTGEKVFLECVQDMDHENMFWYRQDPGLGLRLIYFSYDVKMKEKGDIPEGYSVSREKKERFSLILESASTNQTSMYLCASSSRDPGGETQYFGPGTRLLVL.

In DNA, the CDR3 is TGCGCCAGCAGCCAAGGGCTAGCGGGAATAAACAATGAGCAGTTCTTC. It translates to CASSQGLAGINNEQFF. The genes are TRBV4-3 and TRBJ2-1, with TRBD2 matching over 9 bases. This CDR3 region has 16 residues. V lost 1 base and J lost 5; bases outside the gene matches: 6. In germline, CDR1 is LGHNA, CDR2 YSLEER.

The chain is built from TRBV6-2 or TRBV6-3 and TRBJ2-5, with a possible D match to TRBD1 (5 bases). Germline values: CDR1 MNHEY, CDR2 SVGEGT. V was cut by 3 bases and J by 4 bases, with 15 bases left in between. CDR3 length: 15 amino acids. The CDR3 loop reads CASSYPPAGRETQYF. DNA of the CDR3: TGTGCCAGCAGTTATCCCCCAGCAGGGCGAGAGACCCAGTACTTC.

The CDR3 DNA sequence: TGTGCCAGCAGGGGTACAGCGGGAGTCAGGACCGGGGAGCTGTTTTTT. Encoded protein: CASRGTAGVRTGELFF. This chain uses TRBV27 with TRBJ2-2; 8 bases align to TRBD2. CDR1 is MNHEY, CDR2 SMNVEV, per germline (reference sequence). Germline trimming cut 6 bases from V and 5 bases from J; bases unmatched to any gene: 11. The CDR3 contains 16 residues.

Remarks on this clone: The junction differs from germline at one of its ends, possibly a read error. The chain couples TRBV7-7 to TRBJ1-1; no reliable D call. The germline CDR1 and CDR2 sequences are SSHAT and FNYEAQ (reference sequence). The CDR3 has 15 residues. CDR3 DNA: TGTGCTAGCAGTCCAGGCAGGTCTTCGAACACTGAAGCTTTCTTT. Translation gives CASSPGRSSNTEAFF.

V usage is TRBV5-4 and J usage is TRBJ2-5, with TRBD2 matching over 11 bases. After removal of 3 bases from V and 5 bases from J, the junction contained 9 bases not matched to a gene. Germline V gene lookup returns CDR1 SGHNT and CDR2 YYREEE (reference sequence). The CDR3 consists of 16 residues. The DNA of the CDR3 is TGTGCCAGCAGCTCCGCTTCTAGCGGGAGGAGGGAGACCCAGTACTTC. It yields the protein CASSSASSGRRETQYF.

This CDR3 reads CASSAGGSAEAFF. CDR3 sequence (DNA): TGCGCCAGCAGTGCCGGGGGTTCGGCTGAAGCTTTCTTT. The chain combines TRBV10-1 with TRBJ1-1; a possible D gene is TRBD1 (5 bases). Trimming pared 4 bases from V and 6 bases from J, leaving 12 bases between. The germline CDR1 and CDR2 sequences are WNHNN and SYGVQD (reference sequence). The CDR3 is 13 residues long.

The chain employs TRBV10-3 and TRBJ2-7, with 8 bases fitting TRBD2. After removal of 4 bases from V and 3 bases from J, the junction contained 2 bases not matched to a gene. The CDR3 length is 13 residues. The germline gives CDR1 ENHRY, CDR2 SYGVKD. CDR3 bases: TGTGCCATCAGTGGTCTAGCGGGCTACGAGCAGTACTTC. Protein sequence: CAISGLAGYEQYF.

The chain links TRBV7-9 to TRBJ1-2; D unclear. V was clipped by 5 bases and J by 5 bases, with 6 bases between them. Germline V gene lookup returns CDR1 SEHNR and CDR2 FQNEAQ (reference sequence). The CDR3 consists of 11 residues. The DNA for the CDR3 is TGTGCCAGCAGCCCCCCTTATGGCTACACCTTC. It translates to CASSPPYGYTF.

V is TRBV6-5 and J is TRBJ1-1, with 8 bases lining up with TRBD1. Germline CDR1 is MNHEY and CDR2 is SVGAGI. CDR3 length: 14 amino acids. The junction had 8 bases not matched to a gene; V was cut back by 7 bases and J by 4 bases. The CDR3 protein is CASTYRGGGTEAFF. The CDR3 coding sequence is TGTGCCAGCACCTACAGGGGGGGAGGCACTGAAGCTTTCTTT.

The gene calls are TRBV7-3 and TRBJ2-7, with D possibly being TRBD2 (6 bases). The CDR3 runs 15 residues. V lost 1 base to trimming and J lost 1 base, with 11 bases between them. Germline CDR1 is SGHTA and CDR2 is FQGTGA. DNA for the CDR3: TGTGCCAGCAGCTTAAACTCGGGGACTTCCTACGAGCAGTACTTC. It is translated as CASSLNSGTSYEQYF.

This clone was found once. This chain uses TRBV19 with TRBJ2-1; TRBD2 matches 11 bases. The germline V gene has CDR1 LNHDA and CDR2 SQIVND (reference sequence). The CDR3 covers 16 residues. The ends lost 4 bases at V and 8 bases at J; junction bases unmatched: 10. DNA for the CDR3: TGTGCCAGTAGTAAAACTAGCGGGGGACCCTGGTATGAGCAGTTCTTC. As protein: CASSKTSGGPWYEQFF.

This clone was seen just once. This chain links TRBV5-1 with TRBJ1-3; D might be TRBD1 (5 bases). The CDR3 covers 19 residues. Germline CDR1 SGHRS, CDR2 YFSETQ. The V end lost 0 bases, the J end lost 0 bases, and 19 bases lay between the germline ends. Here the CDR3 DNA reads TGCGCCAGCAGCTTGGCCCCCGGTAGGGGCCAATCCTCTGGAAACACCATATATTTT. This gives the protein CASSLAPGRGQSSGNTIYF. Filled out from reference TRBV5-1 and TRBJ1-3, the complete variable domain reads KAGVTQTPRYLIKTRGQQVTLSCSPISGHRSVSWYQQTPGQGLQFLFEYFSETQRNKGNFPGRFSGRQFSNSRSEMNVSTLELGDSALYLCASSLAPGRGQSSGNTIYFGEGSWLTVV.

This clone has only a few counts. CDR3 residues: CASSVPSRDRGLGYTF. The CDR3 coding sequence is TGTGCCAGCAGTGTCCCATCCCGGGACAGGGGTCTGGGCTACACCTTC. V and J are TRBV6-4 and TRBJ1-2; 10 positions match TRBD1. The germline V gene encodes CDR1 MRHNA and CDR2 SNTAGT. This CDR3 is built from 16 residues. Unmatched junction bases numbered 13, after V lost 4 bases and J lost 8 bases.

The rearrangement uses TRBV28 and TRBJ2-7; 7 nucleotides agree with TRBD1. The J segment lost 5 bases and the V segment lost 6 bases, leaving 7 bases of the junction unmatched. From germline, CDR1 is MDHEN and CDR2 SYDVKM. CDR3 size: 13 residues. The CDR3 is CASRDRVIDEQYF. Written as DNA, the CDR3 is TGTGCCAGCAGAGACAGGGTAATCGACGAGCAGTACTTC.

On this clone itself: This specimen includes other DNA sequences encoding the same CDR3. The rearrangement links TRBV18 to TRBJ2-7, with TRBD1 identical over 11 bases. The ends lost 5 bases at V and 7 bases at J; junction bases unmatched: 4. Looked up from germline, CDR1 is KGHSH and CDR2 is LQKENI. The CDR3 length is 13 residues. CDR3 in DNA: TGTGCCAGCTCAGGACAGGGGGCGGGAGAGCAGTACTTC. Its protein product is CASSGQGAGEQYF. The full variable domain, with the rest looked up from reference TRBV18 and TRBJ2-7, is NAGVMQNPRHLVRRRGQEARLRCSPMKGHSHVYWYRQLPEEGLKFMVYLQKENIIDESGMPKERFSAEFPKEGPSILRIQQVVRGDSAAYFCASSGQGAGEQYFGPGTRLTVT.

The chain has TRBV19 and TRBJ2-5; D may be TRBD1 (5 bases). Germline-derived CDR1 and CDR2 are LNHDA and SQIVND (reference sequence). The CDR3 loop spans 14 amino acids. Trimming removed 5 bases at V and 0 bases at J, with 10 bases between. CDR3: CASSLDTYQETQYF. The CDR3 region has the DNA TGTGCCAGTAGTTTGGACACCTACCAAGAGACCCAGTACTTC. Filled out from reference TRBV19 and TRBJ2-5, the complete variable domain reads DGGITQSPKYLFRKEGQNVTLSCEQNLNHDAMYWYRQDPGQGLRLIYYSQIVNDFQKGDIAEGYSVSREKKESFPLTVTSAQKNPTAFYLCASSLDTYQETQYFGPGTRLLVL.

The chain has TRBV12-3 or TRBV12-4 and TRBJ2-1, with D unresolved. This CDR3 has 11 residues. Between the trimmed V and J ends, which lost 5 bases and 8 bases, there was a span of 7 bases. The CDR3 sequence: CASSLIDEQFF. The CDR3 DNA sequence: TGTGCCAGCAGTCTTATCGATGAGCAGTTCTTC.

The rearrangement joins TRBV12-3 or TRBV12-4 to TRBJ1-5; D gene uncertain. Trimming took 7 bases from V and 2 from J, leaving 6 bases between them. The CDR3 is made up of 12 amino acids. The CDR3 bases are TGTGCCAGCACTGAGGGCAATCAGCCCCAGCATTTT. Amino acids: CASTEGNQPQHF.

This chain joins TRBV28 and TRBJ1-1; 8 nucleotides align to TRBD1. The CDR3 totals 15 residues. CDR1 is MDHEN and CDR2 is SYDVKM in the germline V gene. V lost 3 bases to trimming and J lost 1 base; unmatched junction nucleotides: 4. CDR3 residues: CASSLGGQANTEAFF. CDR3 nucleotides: TGTGCCAGCAGTTTGGGGGGACAGGCGAACACTGAAGCTTTCTTT.

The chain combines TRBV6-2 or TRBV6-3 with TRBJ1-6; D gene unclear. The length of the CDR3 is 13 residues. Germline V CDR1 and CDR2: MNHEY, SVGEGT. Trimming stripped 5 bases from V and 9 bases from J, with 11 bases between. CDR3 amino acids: CASSPGRISPLHF. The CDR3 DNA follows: TGTGCCAGCAGTCCCGGGAGGATTTCACCCCTCCACTTT.

CDR3 DNA sequence: TGCGCCAGCAGCTCGCTACCGGGTTACTACGAGCAGTACTTC. Translation gives CASSSLPGYYEQYF. The chain couples TRBV5-1 to TRBJ2-7; the D is unclear. The CDR3 sequence is 14 residues long. Trimming shortened V by 3 bases and J by 3 bases, and 13 bases separated the two germline ends. Germline CDR1 reads SGHRS; CDR2 reads YFSETQ.

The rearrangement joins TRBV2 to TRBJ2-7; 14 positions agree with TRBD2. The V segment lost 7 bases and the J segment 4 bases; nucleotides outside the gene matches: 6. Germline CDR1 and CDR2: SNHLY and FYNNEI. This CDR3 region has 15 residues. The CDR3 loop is CASKEGLAGVYEQYF. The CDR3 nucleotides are TGTGCCAGCAAAGAGGGACTAGCGGGAGTGTACGAGCAGTACTTC.

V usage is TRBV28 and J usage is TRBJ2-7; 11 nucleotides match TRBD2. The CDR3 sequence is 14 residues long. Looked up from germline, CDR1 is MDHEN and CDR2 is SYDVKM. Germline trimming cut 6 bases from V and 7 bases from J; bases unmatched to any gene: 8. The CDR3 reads CASSRYLAGGEQYF. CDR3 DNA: TGTGCCAGCAGCCGCTACCTAGCGGGAGGTGAGCAGTACTTC.

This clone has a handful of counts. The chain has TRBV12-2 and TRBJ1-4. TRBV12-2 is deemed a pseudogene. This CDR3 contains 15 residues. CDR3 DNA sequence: TGTGCAAGTCGCTTCGACTCTAGGACTAATGAAAAACTGTTTTTT. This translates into CASRFDSRTNEKLFF.

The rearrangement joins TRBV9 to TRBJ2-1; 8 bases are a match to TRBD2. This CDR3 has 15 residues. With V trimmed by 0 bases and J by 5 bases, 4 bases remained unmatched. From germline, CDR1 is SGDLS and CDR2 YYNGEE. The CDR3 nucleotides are TGTGCCAGCAGCGTAGGAGCGGGAGCGGACAATGAGCAGTTCTTC. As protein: CASSVGAGADNEQFF.

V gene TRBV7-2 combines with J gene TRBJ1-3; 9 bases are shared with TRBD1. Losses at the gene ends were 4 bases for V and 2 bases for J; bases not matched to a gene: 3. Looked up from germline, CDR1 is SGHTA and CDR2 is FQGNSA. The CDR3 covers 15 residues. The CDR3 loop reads CASSSTGGTGNTIYF. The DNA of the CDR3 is TGTGCCAGCAGCTCGACAGGGGGTACTGGAAACACCATATATTTT.

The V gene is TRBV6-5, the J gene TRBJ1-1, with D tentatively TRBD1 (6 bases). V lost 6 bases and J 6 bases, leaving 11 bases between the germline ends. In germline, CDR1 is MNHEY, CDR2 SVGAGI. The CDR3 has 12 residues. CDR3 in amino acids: CASSPDRAEAFF. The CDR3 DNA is TGTGCCAGCAGCCCGGACAGAGCTGAAGCTTTCTTT.

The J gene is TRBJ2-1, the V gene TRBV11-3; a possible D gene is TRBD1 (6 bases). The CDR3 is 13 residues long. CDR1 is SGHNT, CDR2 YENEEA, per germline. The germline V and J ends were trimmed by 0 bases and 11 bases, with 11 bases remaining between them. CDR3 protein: CASSLDQQGQQFF. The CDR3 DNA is TGTGCCAGCAGCTTAGATCAACAGGGTCAGCAGTTCTTC.

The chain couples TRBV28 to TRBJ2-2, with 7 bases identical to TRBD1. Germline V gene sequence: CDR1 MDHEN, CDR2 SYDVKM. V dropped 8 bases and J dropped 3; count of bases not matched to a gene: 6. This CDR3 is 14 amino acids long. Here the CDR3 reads CASDDREYTGELFF. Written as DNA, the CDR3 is TGTGCCAGCGACGACAGGGAGTACACCGGGGAGCTGTTTTTT.

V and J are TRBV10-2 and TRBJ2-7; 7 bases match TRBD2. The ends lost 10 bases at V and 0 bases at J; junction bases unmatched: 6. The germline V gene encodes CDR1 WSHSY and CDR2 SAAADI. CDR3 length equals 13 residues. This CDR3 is CATNSGLSYEQYF. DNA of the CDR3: TGCGCCACCAATAGCGGGCTCTCCTACGAGCAGTACTTC.